This T cell receptor beta chain emerged from a study of CXCR3-negative and CXCR3-positive naive CD8 T cells. The study, taken as a whole, reports: TCR interaction strength was inferred from TRB CDR3 physicochemistry, as CD5 matched across naive subsets. Memory CD8+ cells had much lower diversity, and both naive subsets had comparably high diversity. CXCR3-expressing naive cells carried TRB CDR3s more hydrophobic than those of CXCR3-negative naive cells. CXCR3-negative and CXCR3-positive naive cells shared comparable TRBV-TRBJ usage, but memory cells did not.

To note about this clonotype: Its antigen is unidentified.

CDR3 length equals 14 residues. Germline values: CDR1 LNHDA, CDR2 SQIVND (reference sequence). Via 5' RACE with UMI labels, TRB cDNA libraries were prepared. Following a re-call of the 5' RACE reads, TCRdb has one entry per CDR3 protein and lacks DNA. This sample's table has around 65,000 distinct CDR3 sequences. This chain joins TRBV19 and TRBJ2-2; as DNA is missing, the TRBD1 call by TCRdb cannot be tested. This receptor was obtained from a human donor in good health. Some clones in this sample may be carry-over from other donors' samples. Sequenced input: naive CXCR3+ CD8+ T cells from blood. Subset specified: CD45RO-CCR7+CD27+CD95- naive CD8+ T cells expressing CXCR3 (TNR3+). The CDR3 spells CASRPLGGTGELFF.